These 15 T cell receptor beta chains share one sample of origin, sequenced in a study of CD8+CD57+ T cells in acquired aplastic anemia. Genomic DNA acted as the template from which TCR beta VDJ combination and CDR3 sequence profiling were carried out. Each CDR3 protein gets one entry after TCRdb re-called the reads with MiXCR. The sample records hundreds of thousands of distinct CDR3 sequences, around 30% being singletons. Sequenced patients had shown CD8+CD57+ cell expansion by flow cytometry. The sample was sorted CD4+, CD8+, or CD8+CD57+ T cells (not recorded which) from PBMCs. The receptors were gathered from a human donor with aplastic anemia.

This clonotype was picked up a small number of times. The rearrangement uses TRBV25-1 and TRBJ2-3, with 8 bases identical to TRBD2. The V gene end was trimmed by 6 bases and the J gene end by 0 bases; junction bases not matched to a gene: 5. The CDR3 extends over 15 amino acids. Germline V gives CDR1 MGHDK, CDR2 SYGVNS. The CDR3 region is CASSYRGGSTDTQYF. The CDR3 region has the DNA TGTGCCAGCAGCTACCGGGGGGGGAGCACAGATACGCAGTATTTT.

The genes are TRBV5-1 and TRBJ2-5; D ambiguous. The CDR3 is 15 amino acids. V was pared by 3 bases and J by 2 bases, with 14 bases between. The germline CDR1 and CDR2 sequences are SGHRS and YFSETQ. The CDR3 loop reads CASSSMEGHQETQYF. In DNA, the CDR3 is TGCGCCAGCAGCTCCATGGAAGGGCATCAAGAGACCCAGTACTTC. Based on the CDR3 plus reference TRBV5-1 and TRBJ2-5, the full variable domain is KAGVTQTPRYLIKTRGQQVTLSCSPISGHRSVSWYQQTPGQGLQFLFEYFSETQRNKGNFPGRFSGRQFSNSRSEMNVSTLELGDSALYLCASSSMEGHQETQYFGPGTRLLVL.

The chain joins TRBV10-2 to TRBJ2-7; TRBD2 matches 12 bases. Trimming cost V 7 bases and J 2 bases; bases outside gene matches: 12. CDR3 size: 17 residues. Germline V gives CDR1 WSHSY, CDR2 SAAADI. The DNA for the CDR3 is TGCGCCAGCACCCTCCTAGCGGGAGGGCGATTCGCCTACGAGCAGTACTTC. Its translation: CASTLLAGGRFAYEQYF.

This clonotype was recorded a few times. The rearrangement uses TRBV6-4 and TRBJ1-1, with D unresolved. The CDR3 covers 14 residues. The V gene lost 3 bases and the J gene lost 7 bases, with 15 bases spanning the gap. Germline V gene sequence: CDR1 MRHNA, CDR2 SNTAGT. CDR3 DNA sequence: TGTGCCAGCAGTGAAGGTTGGCAGGACTTTGAAGCTTTCTTT. It codes for CASSEGWQDFEAFF.

Ten or more counts support this clonotype. The junction shows a germline mismatch at one end, possibly a read error. The rearrangement uses TRBV10-3 and TRBJ2-7; 9 positions match TRBD2. Germline V gene sequence: CDR1 ENHRY, CDR2 SYGVKD. This CDR3 has 16 residues. The CDR3 DNA sequence: TGTGCCAGCAGTTACCTCCCACCTAGCGGGACCAACGAGCAGTACTTC. Its protein is CASSYLPPSGTNEQYF.

This clonotype has a handful of counts. The chain is built from TRBV5-1 and TRBJ2-5; D unclear. CDR3 length: 16 amino acids. The germline V and J ends were trimmed by 0 bases and 1 base, with 13 bases remaining between them. Germline lookup yields CDR1 SGHRS and CDR2 YFSETQ. CDR3 protein: CASSLAFRQFQETQYF. The CDR3 region has the DNA TGCGCCAGCAGCTTGGCTTTTCGACAATTCCAAGAGACCCAGTACTTC.

V gene TRBV20-1 combines with J gene TRBJ1-1; D remains ambiguous. CDR3 size: 11 residues. V lost 3 bases, J lost 5 bases, and 7 bases lay in between. Germline values: CDR1 DFQATT, CDR2 SNEGSKA (reference sequence). CDR3 residues: CSARTGTEAFF. In nucleotides, the CDR3 is TGCAGTGCTAGGACGGGGACTGAAGCTTTCTTT.

The rearrangement uses TRBV10-3 and TRBJ1-6, with D possibly TRBD1 on 6 matching bases. With 11 bases removed from V and 10 bases from J, the gap between germline ends came to 33 bases. The CDR3 spans 18 residues. CDR1 ENHRY and CDR2 SYGVKD come from the germline V gene. The chain's CDR3 is CAYRQASGNRVEESPLHF. DNA for the CDR3: TGTGCCTACCGACAGGCATCTGGAAACAGGGTTGAGGAATCACCCCTCCACTTT.

This clonotype was seen more than once but under ten times. The rearrangement links TRBV12-3 or TRBV12-4 to TRBJ2-5, with a possible D match to TRBD1 (6 bases). The CDR3 is made up of 14 amino acids. V was trimmed by 6 bases and J by 3 bases, leaving 14 bases between them. The CDR3 here is CASRLTGWEETQYF. The CDR3 nucleotides are TGTGCCAGCAGACTTACAGGGTGGGAAGAGACCCAGTACTTC.

The chain couples TRBV19 to TRBJ2-3; D possibly corresponds to TRBD1 (7 bases). V lost 1 base and J 7 bases, leaving 21 bases between the germline ends. CDR3 length: 17 residues. Germline CDR1 and CDR2: LNHDA and SQIVND (reference sequence). Written as DNA, the CDR3 is TGTGCCAGTAGTATAGGGTCTCAGGGGGGCCTCGGGAATACGCAGTATTTT. This sequence encodes CASSIGSQGGLGNTQYF.

Regarding this clonotype: The junction departs from the called germline gene at one end, perhaps through a read error. The chain employs TRBV20-1 and TRBJ2-7; the match to TRBD1 covers 9 bases. The CDR3 has 14 residues. From germline, CDR1 is DFQATT and CDR2 SNEGSKA (reference sequence). For the CDR3, the DNA is TGCAGTGCTATCACAGGGGGCGAAGGTGTCGAGCAGTGCTTC. Amino acid sequence: CSAITGGEGVEQCF.

This chain connects TRBV6-5 to TRBJ2-5, with 10 bases fitting TRBD2. Germline assignment: CDR1 MNHEY and CDR2 SVGAGI. V trimming: 2 bases; J trimming: 4 bases; junction bases outside the gene matches: 10. The CDR3 contains 17 residues. The CDR3 here is CASSYHTSGERGETQYF. The CDR3 DNA follows: TGTGCCAGCAGTTACCACACTAGCGGGGAGAGGGGAGAGACCCAGTACTTC.

This clonotype was observed at least ten times. This chain uses TRBV2 with TRBJ2-7; D call uncertain. V was cut by 7 bases and J by 0 bases, with 16 bases left in between. Germline assignment: CDR1 SNHLY and CDR2 FYNNEI. The CDR3 length is 15 residues. CDR3 protein: CASNPFQVASYEQYF. CDR3 nucleotides: TGTGCCAGCAACCCTTTTCAGGTTGCCTCCTACGAGCAGTACTTC.

In regard to this clonotype: Possible read error: a much larger clone is one base away. The CDR3 does not end in the conserved phenylalanine or tryptophan, so this is likely a read error. The chain couples TRBV7-2 to TRBJ1-5; possible D gene TRBD1, 5 bases. CDR1 SGHTA and CDR2 FQGNSA come from the germline V gene. The ends were cut back, 5 bases at V and 6 bases at J, with 14 bases in the middle. The CDR3 length is 14 residues. In DNA, the CDR3 is TGTGCCAGCAGCCTCGGGACTCTAACTCAGCCCCAGCATTCT. This encodes CASSLGTLTQPQHS.

V is TRBV27 and J is TRBJ1-2; D is undetermined. V gave up 6 bases and J gave up 8 bases, with 10 bases separating them. Looked up from germline, CDR1 is MNHEY and CDR2 is SMNVEV (reference sequence). The CDR3 runs 11 residues. DNA of the CDR3: TGTGCCAGCAGGACGGCCGGAGGCTACACCTTC. It is translated as CASRTAGGYTF.